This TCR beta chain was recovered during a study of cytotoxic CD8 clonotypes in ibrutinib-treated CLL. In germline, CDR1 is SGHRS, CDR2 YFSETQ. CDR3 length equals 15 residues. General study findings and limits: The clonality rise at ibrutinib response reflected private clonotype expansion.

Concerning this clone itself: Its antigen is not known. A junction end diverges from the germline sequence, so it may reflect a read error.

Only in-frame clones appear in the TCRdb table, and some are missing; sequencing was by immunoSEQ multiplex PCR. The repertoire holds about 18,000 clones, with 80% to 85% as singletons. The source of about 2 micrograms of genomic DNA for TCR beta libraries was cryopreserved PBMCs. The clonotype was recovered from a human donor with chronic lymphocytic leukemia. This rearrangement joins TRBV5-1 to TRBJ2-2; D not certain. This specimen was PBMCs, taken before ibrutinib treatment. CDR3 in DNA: TGCGCCAGCAGATTGGATGGCGAAATGACCGGGGAGCTGTTTTTT. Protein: CASRLDGEMTGELFF.